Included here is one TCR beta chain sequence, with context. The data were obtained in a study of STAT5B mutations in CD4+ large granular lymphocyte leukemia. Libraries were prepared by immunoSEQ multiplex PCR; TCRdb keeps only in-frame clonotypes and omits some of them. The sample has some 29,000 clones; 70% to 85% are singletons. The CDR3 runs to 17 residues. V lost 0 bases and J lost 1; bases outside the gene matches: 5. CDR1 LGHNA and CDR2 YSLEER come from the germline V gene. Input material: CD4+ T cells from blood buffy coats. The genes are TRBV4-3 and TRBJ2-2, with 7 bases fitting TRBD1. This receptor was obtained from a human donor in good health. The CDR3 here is CASSQEPTGMNTGELFF. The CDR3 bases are TGCGCCAGCAGCCAAGAGCCGACAGGGATGAACACCGGGGAGCTGTTTTTT.